The T cell receptor beta chain under discussion was sequenced for a study of blood T cell repertoires in COVID-19. Generated by immunoSEQ multiplex PCR, the TCRdb table keeps only in-frame clones and is missing some. The sample records 200,000 to 250,000 clones, about 86% being singletons. This sequence originates from a woman aged 30 to 39 who had recovered from COVID-19. The sequenced material came from peripheral blood.

The CDR3, as DNA: TGCGCCAGCAGCTCACTTGGTAGCGCAGATACGCAGTATTTT. Protein: CASSSLGSADTQYF. The gene calls are TRBV5-1 and TRBJ2-3, with a possible D match to TRBD2 (5 bases). CDR3 size: 14 residues. Germline V gene sequence: CDR1 SGHRS, CDR2 YFSETQ. With 3 bases removed from V and 4 bases from J, the gap between germline ends came to 12 bases.